These T cell receptor beta chains were read from a single sample in a study of blood T cells in healthy people across ages. TCRdb used MiXCR to reprocess the 5' RACE reads, holding one entry per CDR3 protein. Among about 800,000 distinct CDR3 sequences listed, 20% to 25% were seen once. These data also featured in a second study, about T cells of mothers and their children.

The sample was blood. The source of these receptors is a boy younger than 18 in good health. The CDR3 runs from the conserved cysteine through the conserved F or W.

j_call | v_call | cdr3_aa
TRBJ2-7 | TRBV21-1 | CASSKFGDRGRYEQYF
TRBJ1-2 | TRBV12-3/TRBV12-4 | CASSTDRVIYGYTF
TRBJ1-1 | TRBV5-5 | CASSPINGAEAFF
TRBJ2-1 | TRBV19 | CASSIEGGEQFF
TRBJ2-6 | TRBV2 | CASSEARAGANVLTF
TRBJ2-1 | TRBV4-3 | CASSQGSGGYYNEQFF
TRBJ2-2 | TRBV7-2 | CASSHHVDRSTGELFF
TRBJ2-2 | TRBV4-1 | CASSQGQGVDGELFF
TRBJ2-7 | TRBV28 | CASSLGGRANEQYF
TRBJ2-6 | TRBV7-9 | CASSPRQIQSGANVLTF
TRBJ2-7 | TRBV11-2 | CASSLYTGPAYEQYF
TRBJ2-5 | TRBV7-2 | CASSSRTGRRETQYF
TRBJ2-7 | TRBV7-9 | CASSWGQPNYEQYF
TRBJ2-1 | TRBV29-1 | CSVEARDTVYNEQFF
TRBJ2-3 | TRBV6-1 | CASSESVLTDTQYF
TRBJ2-7 | TRBV12-3/TRBV12-4 | CASSSSWDTYEQYF
TRBJ1-5 | TRBV6-2/TRBV6-3 | CASSYSGRPPQYNQPQHF
TRBJ1-5 | TRBV20-1 | CSARSGLEPQHF
TRBJ1-1 | TRBV28 | CASRALSAGALEAFF
TRBJ2-7 | TRBV9 | CASSPTGQGGWYEQYF
TRBJ2-3 | TRBV6-6 | CASSYDPGTDTQYF
TRBJ2-2 | TRBV3-1 | CASSHLTGELFF
TRBJ2-7 | TRBV7-9 | CASSSHRGLAEQYF
TRBJ1-4 | TRBV14 | CASSPQLNEKLFF
TRBJ2-3 | TRBV29-1 | CSVNRDPSLDTQYF
TRBJ2-3 | TRBV28 | CASSLAAGTSGSTDTQYF
TRBJ1-6 | TRBV27 | CASTASYNSPLHF
TRBJ2-7 | TRBV4-3 | CASSLGLAGGQDEQYF
TRBJ2-5 | TRBV20-1 | CSARHTSSAETQYF
TRBJ1-1 | TRBV28 | CASSLSARGPLEAFF
TRBJ1-6 | TRBV7-3 | CASSRLYNSPLHF
TRBJ2-1 | TRBV4-3 | CASSQEGQGVNEQFF
TRBJ1-1 | TRBV28 | CASKGRSNTEAFF
TRBJ1-2 | TRBV29-1 | CSVVGQGPYGYTF
TRBJ2-2 | TRBV29-1 | CSARTTTNAGELFF
TRBJ2-5 | TRBV29-1 | CSGGGGRGEETQYF
TRBJ1-1 | TRBV5-1 | CASSLAGGFSEAFF
TRBJ1-4 | TRBV7-2 | CASRKGAGEKLFF
TRBJ1-1 | TRBV4-3 | CASSQDRENTEAFF
TRBJ2-5 | TRBV5-1 | CASSLGEVAGDQETQYF
TRBJ2-4 | TRBV5-6 | CASSPDRDENIQYF
TRBJ2-1 | TRBV20-1 | CSARAGPGQGPNEQFF
TRBJ2-5 | TRBV20-1 | CSARNSGGQETQYF
NA | TRBV7-8 | CASSLALVLPAEQYF
TRBJ2-7 | TRBV27 | CASSKQYF
TRBJ1-2 | TRBV12-3/TRBV12-4 | CASSLLGGDGYTF
NA | TRBV28 | CASFPGIAAYEQYF
NA | TRBV2 | CASSEGGDWYEQYF
TRBJ2-5 | TRBV7-2 | CASGLKGETQYF
TRBJ1-2 | TRBV12-3/TRBV12-4 | CASSPGTQGYTF